This T cell receptor (beta chain) was sequenced in a study of blood T cell repertoires in COVID-19. The overall study: The origin of the acute and convalescent COVID-19 samples was the United States, Italy and Spain. PBMCs, B-cell-depleted T cells, or T cells were the source of the cDNA or gDNA that made up the material.

Trimming removed 1 base from V and 5 bases from J, with 18 bases in between. Germline CDR1 reads SGHRS; CDR2 reads YFSETQ. This CDR3 has 16 residues. Authors' methods: Amplification of reference gene primers was used by the study to estimate nucleated cell counts. The repertoire was sequenced with immunoSEQ multiplex PCR; TCRdb's copy has only in-frame clones and lacks some. V and J calls and clone size are given by that table; D and trimming were obtained from the DNA. The sample has about 87,000 clones; about 80% are singletons. The rearrangement links TRBV5-1 to TRBJ2-5; D might be TRBD2 (6 bases). This clonotype originated in a woman aged 50 to 65 with acute or convalescent COVID-19. Sequenced input: peripheral blood. CDR3 coding DNA: TGCGCCAGCAGCTTGCTCCCCGGCGGGGCCGCGGAGACCCAGTACTTC. Its protein product is CASSLLPGGAAETQYF.